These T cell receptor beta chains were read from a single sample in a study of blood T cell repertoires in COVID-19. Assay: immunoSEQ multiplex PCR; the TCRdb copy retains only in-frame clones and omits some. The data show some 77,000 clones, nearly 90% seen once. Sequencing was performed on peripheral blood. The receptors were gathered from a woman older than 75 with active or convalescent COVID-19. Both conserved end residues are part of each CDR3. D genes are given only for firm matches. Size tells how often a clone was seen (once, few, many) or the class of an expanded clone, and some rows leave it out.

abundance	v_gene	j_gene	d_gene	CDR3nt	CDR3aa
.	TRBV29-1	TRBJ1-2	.	TGCAGCGTTGAGGCAGGGTGGCGACTTGGCTACACCTTC	CSVEAGWRLGYTF
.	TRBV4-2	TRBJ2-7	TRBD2	TGTGCCAGCAGCCAAGATTTAGGACTAGCGGGAGGCGCAGCCTACGAGCAGTACTTC	CASSQDLGLAGGAAYEQYF
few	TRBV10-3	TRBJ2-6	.	TGTGCCACCGAGGGTGATGGGCCCGGGGCCAACGTCCTGACTTTC	CATEGDGPGANVLTF
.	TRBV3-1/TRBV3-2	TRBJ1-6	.	TGTGCCAGCAGCACGAAAGGGGCTGGGAATTCACCCCTCCACTTT	CASSTKGAGNSPLHF
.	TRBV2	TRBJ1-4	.	TGTGCCAGCAGTGATGGTAGGGTACAGGGAAAACTGTTTTTT	CASSDGRVQGKLFF
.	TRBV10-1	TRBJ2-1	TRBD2	TGCGCCAGCAGTGGTCTAGCGGGAGGAGGCGATGAGCAGTTCTTC	CASSGLAGGGDEQFF
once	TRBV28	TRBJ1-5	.	TGTGCCAGCAGTTTCCAGGCCCGAGGGAGCAATCAGCCCCAGCATTTT	CASSFQARGSNQPQHF
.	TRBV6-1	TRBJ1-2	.	TGTGCCAGCAGTGAAGCTCTACAGTATGGCTACACCTTC	CASSEALQYGYTF
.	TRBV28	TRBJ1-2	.	TGTGCCAGCAGTTCCATGTTACAGAACTATGGCTACACCTTC	CASSSMLQNYGYTF
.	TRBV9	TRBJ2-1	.	TGTGCCAGCAGCGTACGGCTAGCGAGCTCCTACAATGAGCAGTTCTTC	CASSVRLASSYNEQFF
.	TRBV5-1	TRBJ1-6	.	TGCGCCAGCAGAAGAGAAGGCGGTAATTCACCCCTCCACTTT	CASRREGGNSPLHF
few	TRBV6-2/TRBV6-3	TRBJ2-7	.	TGTGCCAGCAGTTACTCTCCCGGGACACCGAGCTCCTACGAGCAGTACTTC	CASSYSPGTPSSYEQYF
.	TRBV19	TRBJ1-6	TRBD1	TGTGCCAGTAGTATAGGGACAGGGACTTGGTCACCCCTCCACTTT	CASSIGTGTWSPLHF
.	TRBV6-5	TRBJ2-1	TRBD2	TGTGCCAGCAGTTTATCGTGGCTAGCGGCCAACAATGAGCAGTTCTTC	CASSLSWLAANNEQFF
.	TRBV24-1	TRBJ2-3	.	TGTGCCACCAGTGATTACCGGACAGAGATCTTTGATACGCAGTATTTT	CATSDYRTEIFDTQYF
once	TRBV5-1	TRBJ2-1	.	TGCGCCAGCAGCTTGGGGGGCGGGACCTACAATGAGCAGTTCTTC	CASSLGGGTYNEQFF
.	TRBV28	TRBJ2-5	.	TGTGCCAGCAGTTTATATCGGGTCCCACAAGAGACCCAGTACTTC	CASSLYRVPQETQYF
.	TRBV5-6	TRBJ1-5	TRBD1	TGTGCCAGCAGCTGGCGACAGGGGGATGAGCCCCAGCATTTT	CASSWRQGDEPQHF
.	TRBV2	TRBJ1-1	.	TGTGCCAGCCTAGGAGGGCGGAACACTGAAGCTTTCTTT	CASLGGRNTEAFF